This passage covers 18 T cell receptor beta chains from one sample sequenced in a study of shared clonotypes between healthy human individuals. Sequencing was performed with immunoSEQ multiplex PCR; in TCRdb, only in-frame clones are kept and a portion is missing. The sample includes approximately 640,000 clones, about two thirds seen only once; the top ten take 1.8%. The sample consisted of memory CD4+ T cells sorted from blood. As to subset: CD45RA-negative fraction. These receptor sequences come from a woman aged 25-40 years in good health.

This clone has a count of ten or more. CDR3 bases: TGTGCCAGCAGCCCAACAAACTCTGGAAACACCATATATTTT. Its protein product is CASSPTNSGNTIYF. The V and J genes are TRBV7-2 and TRBJ1-3; D call uncertain. Germline values: CDR1 SGHTA, CDR2 FQGNSA. The V gene lost 5 bases and the J gene lost 0 bases, with 8 bases spanning the gap. The CDR3 contains 14 residues.

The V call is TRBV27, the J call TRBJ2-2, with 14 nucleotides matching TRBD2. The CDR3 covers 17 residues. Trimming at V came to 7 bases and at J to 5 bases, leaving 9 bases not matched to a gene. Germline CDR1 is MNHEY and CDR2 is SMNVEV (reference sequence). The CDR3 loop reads CASNLGLAGVVTGELFF. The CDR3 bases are TGTGCCAGCAACCTGGGACTAGCGGGAGTCGTAACCGGGGAGCTGTTTTTT.

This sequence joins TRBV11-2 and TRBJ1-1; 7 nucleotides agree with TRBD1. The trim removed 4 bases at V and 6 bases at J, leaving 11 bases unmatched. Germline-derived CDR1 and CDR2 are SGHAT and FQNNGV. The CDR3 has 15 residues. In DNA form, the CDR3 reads TGTGCCAGCAGCTGGGGTACAGGGGATATCGCTGAAGCTTTCTTT. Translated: CASSWGTGDIAEAFF.

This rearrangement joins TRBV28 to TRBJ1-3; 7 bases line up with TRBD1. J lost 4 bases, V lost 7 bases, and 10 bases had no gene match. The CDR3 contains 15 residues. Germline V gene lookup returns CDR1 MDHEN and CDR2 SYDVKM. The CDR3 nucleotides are TGTGCCAGCACCGACCCAGGGGGGACCGGAAACACCATATATTTT. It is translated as CASTDPGGTGNTIYF.

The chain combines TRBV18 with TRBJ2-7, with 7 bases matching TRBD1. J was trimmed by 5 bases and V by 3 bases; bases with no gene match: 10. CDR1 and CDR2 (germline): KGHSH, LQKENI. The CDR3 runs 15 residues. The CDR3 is CASSPLGGAYDEQYF. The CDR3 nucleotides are TGTGCCAGCTCACCCCTAGGGGGCGCGTACGACGAGCAGTACTTC.

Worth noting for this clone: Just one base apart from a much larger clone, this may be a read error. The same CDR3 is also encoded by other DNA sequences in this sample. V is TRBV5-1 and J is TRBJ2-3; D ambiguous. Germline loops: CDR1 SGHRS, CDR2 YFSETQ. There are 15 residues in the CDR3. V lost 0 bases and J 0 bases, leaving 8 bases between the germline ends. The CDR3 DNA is TGCGCCAGCAGCTTGGCAACAGTTAGCACAGATACGCAGTATTTT. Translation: CASSLATVSTDTQYF.

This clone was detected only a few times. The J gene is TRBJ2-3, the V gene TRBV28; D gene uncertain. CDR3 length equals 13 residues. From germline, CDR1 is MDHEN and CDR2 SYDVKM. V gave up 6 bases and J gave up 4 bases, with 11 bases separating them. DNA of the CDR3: TGTGCCAGCAGCCCCGAAGCCCCAGATACGCAGTATTTT. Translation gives CASSPEAPDTQYF.

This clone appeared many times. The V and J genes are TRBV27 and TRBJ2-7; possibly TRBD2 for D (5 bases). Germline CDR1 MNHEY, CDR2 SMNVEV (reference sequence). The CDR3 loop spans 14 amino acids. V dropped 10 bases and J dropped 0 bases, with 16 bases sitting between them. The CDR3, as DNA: TGTGCCACCCAGATGCTCGGGAACTCCTACGAGCAGTACTTC. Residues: CATQMLGNSYEQYF.

CDR3 protein: CASSYLASGYEQYF. CDR3 coding DNA: TGTGCCAGCAGTTACCTAGCAAGCGGCTACGAGCAGTACTTC. V is TRBV6-6 and J is TRBJ2-7, with a tentative D call TRBD2 (5 bases). Looked up from germline, CDR1 is MNHNY and CDR2 is SVGAGI (reference sequence). This CDR3 has 14 amino acids. V shed 2 bases and J shed 3 bases, with 11 bases lying between them.

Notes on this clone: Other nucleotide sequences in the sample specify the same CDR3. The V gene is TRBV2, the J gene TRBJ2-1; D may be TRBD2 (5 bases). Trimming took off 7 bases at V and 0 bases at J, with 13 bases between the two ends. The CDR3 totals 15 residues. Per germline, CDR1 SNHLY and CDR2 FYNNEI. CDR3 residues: CASTLSGSSYNEQFF. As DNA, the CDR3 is TGTGCCAGCACCCTGTCGGGGAGCTCCTACAATGAGCAGTTCTTC.

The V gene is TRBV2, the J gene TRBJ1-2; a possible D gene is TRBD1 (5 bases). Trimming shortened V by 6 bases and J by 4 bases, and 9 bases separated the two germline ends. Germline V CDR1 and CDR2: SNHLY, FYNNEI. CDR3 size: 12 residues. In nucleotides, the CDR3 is TGTGCCAGCAGGCTGGACACCTATGGCTACACCTTC. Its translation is CASRLDTYGYTF.

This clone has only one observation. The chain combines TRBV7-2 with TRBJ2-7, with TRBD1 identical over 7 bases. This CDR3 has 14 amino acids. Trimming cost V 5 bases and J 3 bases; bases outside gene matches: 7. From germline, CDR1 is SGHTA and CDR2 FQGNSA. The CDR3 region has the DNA TGTGCCAGCAGCATAGAGACAGGGAGCTACGAGCAGTACTTC. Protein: CASSIETGSYEQYF. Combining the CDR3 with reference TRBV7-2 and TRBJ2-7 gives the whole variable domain GAGVSQSPSNKVTEKGKDVELRCDPISGHTALYWYRQSLGQGLEFLIYFQGNSAPDKSGLPSDRFSAERTGGSVSTLTIQRTQQEDSAVYLCASSIETGSYEQYFGPGTRLTVT.

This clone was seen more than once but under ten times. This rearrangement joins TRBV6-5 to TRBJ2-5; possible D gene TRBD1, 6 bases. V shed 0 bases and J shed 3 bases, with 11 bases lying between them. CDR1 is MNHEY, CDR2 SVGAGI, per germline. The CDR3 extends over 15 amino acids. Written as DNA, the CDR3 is TGTGCCAGCAGTTACTCGATTTCAGGGGAAGAGACCCAGTACTTC. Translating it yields CASSYSISGEETQYF.

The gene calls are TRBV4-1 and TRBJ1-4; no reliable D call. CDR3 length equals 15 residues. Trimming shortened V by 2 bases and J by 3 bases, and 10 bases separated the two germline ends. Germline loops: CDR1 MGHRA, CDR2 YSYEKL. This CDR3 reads CASSQLQSSNEKLFF. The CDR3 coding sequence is TGCGCCAGCAGCCAACTACAGAGTTCTAATGAAAAACTGTTTTTT.

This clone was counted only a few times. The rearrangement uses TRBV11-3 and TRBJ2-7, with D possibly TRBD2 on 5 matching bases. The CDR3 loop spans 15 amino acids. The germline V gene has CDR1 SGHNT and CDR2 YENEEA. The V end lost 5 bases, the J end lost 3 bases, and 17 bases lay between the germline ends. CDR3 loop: CASSRRPEAGYEQYF. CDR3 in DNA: TGTGCCAGCAGCCGCAGACCGGAGGCGGGCTACGAGCAGTACTTC. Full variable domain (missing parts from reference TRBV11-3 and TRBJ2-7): EAGVVQSPRYKIIEKKQPVAFWCNPISGHNTLYWYLQNLGQGPELLIRYENEEAVDDSQLPKDRFSAERLKGVDSTLKIQPAELGDSAVYLCASSRRPEAGYEQYFGPGTRLTVT.

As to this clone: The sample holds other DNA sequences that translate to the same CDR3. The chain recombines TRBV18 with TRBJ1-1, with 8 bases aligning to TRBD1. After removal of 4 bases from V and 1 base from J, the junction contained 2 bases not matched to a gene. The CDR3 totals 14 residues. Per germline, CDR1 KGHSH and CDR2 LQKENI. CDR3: CASSLGQGNTEAFF. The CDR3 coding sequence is TGTGCCAGCTCACTCGGACAGGGGAACACTGAAGCTTTCTTT.

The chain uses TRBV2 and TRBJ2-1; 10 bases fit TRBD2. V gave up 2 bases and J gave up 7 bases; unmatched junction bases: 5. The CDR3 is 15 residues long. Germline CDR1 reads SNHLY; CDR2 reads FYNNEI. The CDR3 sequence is CASSELAGVGNEQFF. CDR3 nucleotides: TGTGCCAGCAGTGAACTAGCGGGAGTTGGTAATGAGCAGTTCTTC.

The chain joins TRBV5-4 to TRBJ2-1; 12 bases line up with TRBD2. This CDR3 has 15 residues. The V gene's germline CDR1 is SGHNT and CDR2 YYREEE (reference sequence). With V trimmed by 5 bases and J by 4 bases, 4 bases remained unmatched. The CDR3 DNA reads TGTGCCAGCAGGACTAGCGGGAGAAAATACAATGAGCAGTTCTTC. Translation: CASRTSGRKYNEQFF.